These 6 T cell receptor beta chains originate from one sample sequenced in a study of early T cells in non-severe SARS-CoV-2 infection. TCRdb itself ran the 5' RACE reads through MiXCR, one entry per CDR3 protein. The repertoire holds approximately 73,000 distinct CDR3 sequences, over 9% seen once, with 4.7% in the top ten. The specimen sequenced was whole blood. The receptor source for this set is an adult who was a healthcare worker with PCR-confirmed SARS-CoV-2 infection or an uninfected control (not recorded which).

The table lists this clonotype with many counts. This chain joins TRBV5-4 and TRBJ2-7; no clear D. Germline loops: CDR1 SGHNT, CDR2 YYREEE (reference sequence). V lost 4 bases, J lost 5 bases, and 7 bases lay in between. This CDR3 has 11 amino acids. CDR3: CASSVRDEQYF. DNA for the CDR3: TGTGCCAGCAGCGTCCGGGACGAGCAGTACTTC.

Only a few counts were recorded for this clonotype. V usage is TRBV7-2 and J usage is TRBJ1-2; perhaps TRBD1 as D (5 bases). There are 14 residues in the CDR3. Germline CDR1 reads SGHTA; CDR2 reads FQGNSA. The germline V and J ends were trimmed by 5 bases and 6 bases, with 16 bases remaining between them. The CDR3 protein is CASSPYSQGDGYTF. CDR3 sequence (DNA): TGTGCCAGCAGCCCATACTCACAAGGGGATGGCTACACCTTC.

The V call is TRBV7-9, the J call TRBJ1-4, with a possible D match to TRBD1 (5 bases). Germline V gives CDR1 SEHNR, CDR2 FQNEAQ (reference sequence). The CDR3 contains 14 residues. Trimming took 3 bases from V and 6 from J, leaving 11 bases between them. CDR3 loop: CASSLRGVDEKLFF. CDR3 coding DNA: TGTGCCAGCAGCTTGAGGGGTGTGGATGAAAAACTGTTTTTT. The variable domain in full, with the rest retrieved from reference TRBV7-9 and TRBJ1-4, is DTGVSQNPRHKITKRGQNVTFRCDPISEHNRLYWYRQTLGQGPEFLTYFQNEAQLEKSRLLSDRFSAERPKGSFSTLEIQRTEQGDSAMYLCASSLRGVDEKLFFGSGTQLSVL.

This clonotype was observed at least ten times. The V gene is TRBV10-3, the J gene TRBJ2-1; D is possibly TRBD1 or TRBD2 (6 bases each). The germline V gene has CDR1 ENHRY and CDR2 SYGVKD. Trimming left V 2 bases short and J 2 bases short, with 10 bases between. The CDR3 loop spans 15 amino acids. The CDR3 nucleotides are TGTGCCATCAGTGAGGACGGGGGCACCTACAATGAGCAGTTCTTC. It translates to CAISEDGGTYNEQFF.

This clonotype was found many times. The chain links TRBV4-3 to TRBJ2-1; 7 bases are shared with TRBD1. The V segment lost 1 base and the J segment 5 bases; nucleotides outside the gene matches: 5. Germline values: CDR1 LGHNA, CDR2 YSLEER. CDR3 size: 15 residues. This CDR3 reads CASSQVGTANNEQFF. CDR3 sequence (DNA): TGCGCCAGCAGCCAAGTTGGGACAGCTAACAATGAGCAGTTCTTC.

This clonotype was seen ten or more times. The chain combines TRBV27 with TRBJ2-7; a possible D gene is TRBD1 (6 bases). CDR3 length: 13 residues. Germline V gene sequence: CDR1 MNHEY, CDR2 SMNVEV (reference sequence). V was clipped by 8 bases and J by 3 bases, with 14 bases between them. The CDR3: CASAPGQFYEQYF. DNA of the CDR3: TGTGCCAGCGCGCCCGGACAGTTCTACGAGCAGTACTTC.